This passage covers 20 T cell receptor beta chains from one sample sequenced in a study of T cell responses to AZD1222 COVID-19 vaccine. The method was immunoSEQ multiplex PCR; TCRdb's version includes in-frame clones alone and lacks a portion of them. Among around 150,000 clones listed, 85% to 95% were seen once. Sequences were derived from peripheral blood, sampled 28 days after the second AZD1222 dose. The receptors were sampled from an adult who received the AZD1222 COVID-19 vaccine.

The J gene is TRBJ2-7, the V gene TRBV27; TRBD1 aligns across 11 bases. Germline loops: CDR1 MNHEY, CDR2 SMNVEV (reference sequence). The V and J ends lost 5 bases and 5 bases, in that order; junction bases with no gene match: 5. The CDR3 extends over 14 amino acids. CDR3 in DNA: TGTGCCAGCAGTCGGGGACAGGGGGAGCACGAGCAGTACTTC. It is translated as CASSRGQGEHEQYF.

DNA of the CDR3: TGTGCCAGCTCACCATTTTCGGCTGGGCAGGGGGATCAGCCCCAGCATTTT. This encodes CASSPFSAGQGDQPQHF. This chain uses TRBV18 with TRBJ1-5; TRBD1 matches 7 bases. J was trimmed by 5 bases and V by 2 bases; bases with no gene match: 12. Looked up from germline, CDR1 is KGHSH and CDR2 is LQKENI. This CDR3 region has 17 residues.

The chain is built from TRBV5-5 and TRBJ2-3; the D gene is possibly TRBD1 (6 bases). The CDR3 runs 15 residues. V lost 4 bases and J 4 bases, leaving 16 bases between the germline ends. Germline V gene data show CDR1 as SGHKS and CDR2 as YYEKEE (reference sequence). The CDR3 loop is CASSPTDRSPDTQYF. DNA of the CDR3: TGTGCCAGCAGCCCAACCGACAGGTCCCCAGATACGCAGTATTTT.

This sequence joins TRBV6-6 and TRBJ1-2; D not resolved. CDR3 length: 15 amino acids. The ends were cut back, 1 base at V and 1 base at J, with 10 bases in the middle. Germline assignment: CDR1 MNHNY and CDR2 SVGAGI (reference sequence). CDR3 in DNA: TGTGCCAGCAGTTACTTCAGGTCCAGTAACTATGGCTACACCTTC. Translation: CASSYFRSSNYGYTF.

The chain recombines TRBV29-1 with TRBJ2-3; no firm D call. The CDR3 runs to 12 residues. CDR1 is SQVTM and CDR2 is ANQGSEA in the germline V gene. V shed 3 bases and J shed 7 bases, with 11 bases lying between them. The CDR3 here is CSVDITLNTQYF. CDR3 DNA: TGCAGCGTTGATATAACTCTTAATACGCAGTATTTT.

CDR3 DNA: TGTGCCAGCAGCAGGGGACAGGGCGACTATGGCTACACCTTC. Encoded protein: CASSRGQGDYGYTF. The J gene is TRBJ1-2, the V gene TRBV5-4; 9 bases agree with TRBD1. CDR1 is SGHNT, CDR2 YYREEE, per germline (reference sequence). The CDR3 totals 14 residues. V was pared by 4 bases and J by 3 bases, with 4 bases of the junction left unmatched.

The V gene is TRBV7-9, the J gene TRBJ1-2, with a weak D call TRBD1 (6 bases). The V end lost 5 bases, the J end lost 5 bases, and 15 bases lay between the germline ends. Germline assignment: CDR1 SEHNR and CDR2 FQNEAQ (reference sequence). This CDR3 is built from 14 residues. CDR3 in amino acids: CASSPGQSSYGYTF. CDR3 nucleotide sequence: TGTGCCAGCAGCCCCGGACAGAGTTCTTATGGCTACACCTTC.

The chain uses TRBV19 and TRBJ2-5, with D possibly TRBD1 on 5 matching bases. Germline V gene lookup returns CDR1 LNHDA and CDR2 SQIVND (reference sequence). The length of the CDR3 is 14 residues. Trimming took 3 bases from V and 4 from J, leaving 12 bases between them. CDR3 amino acids: CASSIGAGPETQYF. CDR3 coding DNA: TGTGCCAGTAGTATTGGGGCAGGGCCAGAGACCCAGTACTTC.

The chain uses TRBV12-3 or TRBV12-4 and TRBJ1-6, with D uncertain. CDR3 size: 13 residues. Trimming removed 6 bases at V and 10 bases at J, with 13 bases between. In DNA, the CDR3 is TGTGCCAGCAGCTCCCCGCCGGGGTCACCCCTCCACTTT. Translation: CASSSPPGSPLHF.

J is TRBJ2-3 and V is TRBV6-5; 9 bases map to TRBD2. The CDR3 totals 15 residues. Germline assignment: CDR1 MNHEY and CDR2 SVGAGI. With 4 bases clipped from V and 3 bases from J, the junction kept 5 bases outside the gene matches. The CDR3 nucleotides are TGTGCCAGCAGTTCCAGCGGGGGGTTGACAGATACGCAGTATTTT. This encodes CASSSSGGLTDTQYF.

The chain joins TRBV7-9 to TRBJ1-1; D remains ambiguous. CDR1 SEHNR and CDR2 FQNEAQ come from the germline V gene (reference sequence). The ends were cut back, 5 bases at V and 5 bases at J, with 18 bases in the middle. CDR3 length equals 15 residues. In DNA form, the CDR3 reads TGTGCCAGCAGCGCCTATTACGGGAGGCGGACTGAAGCTTTCTTT. Translated, it gives CASSAYYGRRTEAFF.

V usage is TRBV5-1 and J usage is TRBJ1-1, with D perhaps TRBD1 (6 bases). Trimming stripped 3 bases from V and 4 bases from J, with 13 bases between. The CDR3 covers 14 residues. Germline V CDR1 and CDR2: SGHRS, YFSETQ. CDR3 amino acids: CASSSYRDSTEAFF. DNA of the CDR3: TGCGCCAGCAGCTCGTACAGGGACTCCACTGAAGCTTTCTTT.

The chain has TRBV4-3 and TRBJ2-7, with 9 bases aligning to TRBD1. The CDR3 spans 15 residues. V gave up 3 bases and J gave up 1 base; unmatched junction bases: 4. Germline V gene sequence: CDR1 LGHNA, CDR2 YSLEER. The CDR3 region is CASSQGQGESYEQYF. The DNA of the CDR3 is TGCGCCAGCAGCCAGGGACAGGGTGAATCCTACGAGCAGTACTTC.

This CDR3 is CASRGTGVQPQHF. The CDR3 DNA sequence: TGTGCCAGCAGAGGGACAGGGGTTCAGCCCCAGCATTTT. The chain links TRBV2 to TRBJ1-5; 10 nucleotides align to TRBD1. The V gene's germline CDR1 is SNHLY and CDR2 FYNNEI. CDR3 size: 13 residues. The V gene end was trimmed by 6 bases and the J gene end by 6 bases; junction bases not matched to a gene: 2.

This clone has a single count. The chain couples TRBV24-1 to TRBJ2-5; no clear D gene. Germline V gene data show CDR1 as KGHDR and CDR2 as SFDVKD. With 1 base removed from V and 4 bases from J, the gap between germline ends came to 6 bases. The CDR3 totals 13 residues. CDR3 in amino acids: CATSDLVGETQYF. DNA of the CDR3: TGTGCCACCAGTGATTTAGTGGGAGAGACCCAGTACTTC.

V is TRBV12-3 or TRBV12-4 and J is TRBJ1-5, with D unclear. The V and J ends lost 4 bases and 2 bases respectively, with 3 bases between them. CDR3 length equals 12 residues. CDR3 residues: CASSSGNQPQHF. DNA for the CDR3: TGTGCCAGCAGTTCCGGCAATCAGCCCCAGCATTTT.

The chain is built from TRBV5-4 and TRBJ2-3; D is perhaps TRBD1 (6 bases). The V end lost 1 base, the J end lost 3 bases, and 15 bases lay between the germline ends. The CDR3 runs to 16 residues. The germline V gene encodes CDR1 SGHNT and CDR2 YYREEE (reference sequence). CDR3 coding DNA: TGTGCCAGCAGCTTGTACAGGGTGAGGCGGACAGATACGCAGTATTTT. This sequence encodes CASSLYRVRRTDTQYF. The complete variable domain, with remaining parts taken from reference TRBV5-4 and TRBJ2-3, reads ETGVTQSPTHLIKTRGQQVTLRCSSQSGHNTVSWYQQALGQGPQFIFQYYREEENGRGNFPPRFSGLQFPNYSSELNVNALELDDSALYLCASSLYRVRRTDTQYFGPGTRLTVL.

CDR3 nucleotide sequence: TGTGCCAGCAGCCAAACCCGGGGACTGGGTAATGAAAAACTGTTTTTT. Residues: CASSQTRGLGNEKLFF. The rearrangement uses TRBV3-1 (or the pseudogene TRBV3-2) and TRBJ1-4; TRBD1 might be the D (5 bases). Trimming took off 2 bases at V and 4 bases at J, with 14 bases between the two ends. The CDR3 covers 16 residues. The germline gives CDR1 LGHDT, CDR2 YNNKEL (reference sequence).

V and J are TRBV5-1 and TRBJ1-4, with D tentatively TRBD1 (5 bases). Trimming took off 5 bases at V and 8 bases at J, with 22 bases between the two ends. The V gene's germline CDR1 is SGHRS and CDR2 YFSETQ. The CDR3 is made up of 16 amino acids. In DNA, the CDR3 is TGCGCCAGCAGGGCCTCGTGGGACTCCGAGGGGGAAAAACTGTTTTTT. This codes for CASRASWDSEGEKLFF.

This clone has a single count. The chain joins TRBV2 to TRBJ2-5, with D tentatively TRBD1 or TRBD2 (5 bases each). Germline assignment: CDR1 SNHLY and CDR2 FYNNEI. There are 14 residues in the CDR3. The germline V and J ends were trimmed by 3 bases and 2 bases, with 10 bases remaining between them. The CDR3 here is CASSEGVWQETQYF. The CDR3 DNA sequence: TGTGCCAGCAGTGAGGGGGTTTGGCAAGAGACCCAGTACTTC.